This paragraph reports one TCR beta chain. The sample originates from a study of blood T cell repertoires in COVID-19. Study details: COVID-19 samples from acute and convalescent phases originated in the United States, Italy and Spain. Sources were T cells, B-cell-depleted T cells, or PBMCs; the material itself was cDNA or gDNA.

The germline V gene has CDR1 SGHTA and CDR2 FQGNSA. Between the trimmed V and J ends, which lost 1 base and 4 bases, there was a span of 11 bases. CDR3 length: 15 residues. Source study methods: Estimates of nucleated cell counts were drawn from the amplification of reference gene primers. Sequencing used immunoSEQ multiplex PCR; TCRdb keeps in-frame clones, though not all of them. V and J calls plus clone size are reproduced from that table; the DNA served to infer D and trimming. The table includes approximately 51,000 clones, about 88% detected once. The V call is TRBV7-2, the J call TRBJ1-5; TRBD1 might be the D (5 bases). Sequencing was done on a sample of peripheral blood. The TCR originated in a middle-aged man with active COVID-19. The CDR3 spells CASSLGNSGNQPQHF. In DNA form, the CDR3 reads TGTGCCAGCAGCTTAGGAAATTCAGGGAATCAGCCCCAGCATTTT. The variable domain in full, completed from reference TRBV7-2 and TRBJ1-5, reads GAGVSQSPSNKVTEKGKDVELRCDPISGHTALYWYRQSLGQGLEFLIYFQGNSAPDKSGLPSDRFSAERTGGSVSTLTIQRTQQEDSAVYLCASSLGNSGNQPQHFGDGTRLSIL.